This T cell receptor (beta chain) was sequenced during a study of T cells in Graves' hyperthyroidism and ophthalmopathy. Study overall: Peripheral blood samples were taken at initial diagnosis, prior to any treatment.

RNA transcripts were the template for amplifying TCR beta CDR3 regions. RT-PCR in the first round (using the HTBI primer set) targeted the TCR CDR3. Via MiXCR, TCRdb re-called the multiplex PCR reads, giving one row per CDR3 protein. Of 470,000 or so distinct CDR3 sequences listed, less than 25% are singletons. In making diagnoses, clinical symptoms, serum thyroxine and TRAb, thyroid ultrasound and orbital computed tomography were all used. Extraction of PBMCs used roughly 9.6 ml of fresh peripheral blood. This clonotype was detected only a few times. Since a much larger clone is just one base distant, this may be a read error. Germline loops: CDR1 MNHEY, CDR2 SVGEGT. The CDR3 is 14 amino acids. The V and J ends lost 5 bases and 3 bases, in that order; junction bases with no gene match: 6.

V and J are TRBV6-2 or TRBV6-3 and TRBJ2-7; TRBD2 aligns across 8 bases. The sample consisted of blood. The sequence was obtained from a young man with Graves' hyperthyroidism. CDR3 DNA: TGTGCCAGCAGTCACCTCGGGGGGGGCTACGAGCAGTACTTC. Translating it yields CASSHLGGGYEQYF.